A selection of T cell receptor beta chains follows, all from one sample in a study of T cells after somatic rescue of genetic block. This table comes from immunoSEQ multiplex PCR, and its TCRdb copy is limited to in-frame clones, with some not included. The data show approximately 110,000 clones, about 93% seen once. The specimen sequenced was peripheral blood mononuclear cells (PBMCs). All receptors come from a woman aged 18-30 years. The CDR3 runs from the conserved cysteine through the conserved F or W. Each record gives: V gene, clone size, J gene, CDR3 protein. Size tells how often a clone was seen (once, few, many) or the class of an expanded clone, and some rows leave it out.

>TRBV6-5|NA|TRBJ1-1
CASSYGMANTEAFF
>TRBV19|NA|TRBJ1-1
CASRTGTAENTEAFF
>TRBV28|NA|TRBJ2-7
CASSLRNYEQYF
>TRBV14|NA|TRBJ1-1
CASSLLPLDRGEGNTEAFF
>TRBV5-4|NA|TRBJ2-3
CASSFQGGGSDTQYF
>TRBV7-6|NA|TRBJ1-2
CASSLNPSGIYGYTF
>TRBV13|NA|TRBJ2-7
CASSLGLRSGQVRDEQYF
>TRBV4-2|NA|TRBJ1-4
CASSQEEAGQEKLFF
>TRBV5-1|NA|TRBJ2-3
CASSPLYSAKSSISTDTQYF
>TRBV21-1|NA|TRBJ2-3
CASSKEAADTQYF
>TRBV4-1|NA|TRBJ1-1
CASSQYTEAFF
>TRBV11-2|NA|TRBJ2-2
CASSLDWGNTGELFF
>TRBV6-6|NA|TRBJ2-7
CASSPGQGGTYEQYF
>TRBV5-1|NA|TRBJ2-5
CASSRDSGVGETQYF
>TRBV19|NA|TRBJ1-5
CASSMAQDSFNQPQHF
>TRBV19|few|TRBJ2-2
CASSISGVAGELFF